A selection of T cell receptor beta chains follows, all from one sample in a study of metastatic and nonmetastatic thyroid tumors. From the PCR reads, TCRdb re-called clones with MiXCR. The table has about 24,000 clones, roughly 21% seen once. What was sequenced was blood. The origin of the receptors is a male donor with papillary thyroid cancer or a benign thyroid nodule (not recorded which). Some clones in this sample may be carry-over from other donors' samples. CDR3s include the opening cysteine and the closing phenylalanine or tryptophan. Fields, in order: D gene, J gene, clone size, V gene, CDR3 protein, CDR3 DNA. A D gene is named only where the DNA matches it firmly. Clone size appears in some rows only: once, few, many, or a class for an expanded clone.

TRBD1 | TRBJ1-4 | many | TRBV5-5 | CASSSSQGGGEKLFF | TGTGCCAGCAGCTCATCACAGGGGGGAGGTGAAAAACTGTTTTTT
NA | TRBJ1-2 | few | TRBV10-2 | CASSRGIYYGYTF | TGCGCCAGCAGCCGGGGGATCTACTATGGCTACACCTTC
NA | TRBJ1-2 | many | TRBV10-1 | CDRGGRARIKAYGYTF | TGCGATAGAGGGGGGAGGGCCCGCATAAAGGCCTATGGCTACACCTTC
TRBD1 | TRBJ2-7 | medium-sized | TRBV5-8 | CASSLSGGAGEQYF | TGTGCCAGCAGCTTGTCAGGGGGCGCGGGCGAGCAGTACTTC
NA | TRBJ2-7 | medium-sized | TRBV28 | CASSFGGETYEQYF | TGTGCCAGCAGTTTCGGTGGCGAAACCTACGAGCAGTACTTC
NA | TRBJ1-5 | many | TRBV27 | CASRKIRTGSDNQPQHF | TGTGCCAGCAGGAAAATCAGAACAGGGTCGGACAATCAGCCCCAGCATTTT
NA | TRBJ1-1 | medium-sized | TRBV6-2/TRBV6-3 | CASVTPPQFQNTEAFF | TGTGCCAGCGTTACCCCTCCGCAGTTTCAGAACACTGAAGCTTTCTTT
NA | TRBJ2-7 | NA | TRBV13 | CASSLGRPRNYEQYF | TGTGCCAGCAGCTTAGGACGTCCGAGGAACTACGAGCAGTACTTC
NA | TRBJ2-4 | many | TRBV6-4 | CASMLGRENIQYF | TGTGCCAGCATGCTCGGACGAGAAAACATTCAGTACTTC
NA | TRBJ2-5 | many | TRBV14 | CASSPGVRSSQETQYF | TGTGCCAGCAGCCCCGGAGTTAGATCCAGTCAAGAGACCCAGTACTTC
NA | TRBJ2-7 | many | TRBV6-5 | CASSYSRGKGYEQYF | TGTGCCAGCAGTTACTCGAGGGGAAAGGGGTACGAGCAGTACTTC
NA | TRBJ2-1 | many | TRBV7-2 | CASSLATDFEQFF | TGTGCCAGCAGCTTAGCAACGGACTTTGAGCAGTTCTTC
NA | TRBJ1-4 | NA | TRBV6-2/TRBV6-3 | CASSYLGAELFF | TGTGCCAGCAGTTATTTGGGGGCAGAACTGTTTTTT
NA | TRBJ1-1 | many | TRBV2 | CASRWGRADTEAFF | TGTGCCAGCAGGTGGGGCAGGGCGGACACTGAAGCTTTCTTT
NA | TRBJ2-7 | medium-sized | TRBV2 | CASSDRGDGEQYF | TGTGCCAGCAGTGACAGGGGGGACGGCGAGCAGTACTTC
NA | TRBJ2-3 | NA | TRBV18 | CASSPLQWLTDTQYF | TGTGCCAGCTCACCCCTACAGTGGCTCACAGATACGCAGTATTTT
NA | TRBJ1-3 | NA | TRBV20-1 | CSARDPQDFSGNTIYF | TGCAGTGCTAGAGATCCGCAGGACTTCTCTGGAAACACCATATATTTT
NA | TRBJ1-1 | medium-sized | TRBV4-2 | CASSQDPRGYTEAFF | TGTGCCAGCAGCCAAGATCCCCGGGGGTACACTGAAGCTTTCTTT
NA | TRBJ2-5 | many | TRBV27 | CASGYSGHSYQETQYF | TGTGCCAGCGGCTATTCGGGACACTCGTACCAAGAGACCCAGTACTTC
TRBD1 | TRBJ1-2 | NA | TRBV18 | CASSPDREGYTF | TGTGCCAGCTCACCAGACAGGGAAGGCTACACCTTC
TRBD1 | TRBJ2-1 | medium-sized | TRBV10-1 | CASRTGQGYNEQFF | TGCGCCAGCAGAACGGGACAGGGTTACAATGAGCAGTTCTTC
NA | TRBJ2-2 | many | TRBV4-1 | CASSQPTGELFF | TGCGCCAGCAGCCAACCCACCGGGGAGCTGTTTTTT
TRBD1 | TRBJ2-7 | NA | TRBV6-1 | CASKRQGNSYEQYF | TGTGCCAGCAAACGACAGGGAAACTCCTACGAGCAGTACTTC
NA | TRBJ2-3 | NA | TRBV20-1 | CSATQAGGTDTQYF | TGCAGCGCTACCCAGGCTGGAGGAACAGATACGCAGTATTTT